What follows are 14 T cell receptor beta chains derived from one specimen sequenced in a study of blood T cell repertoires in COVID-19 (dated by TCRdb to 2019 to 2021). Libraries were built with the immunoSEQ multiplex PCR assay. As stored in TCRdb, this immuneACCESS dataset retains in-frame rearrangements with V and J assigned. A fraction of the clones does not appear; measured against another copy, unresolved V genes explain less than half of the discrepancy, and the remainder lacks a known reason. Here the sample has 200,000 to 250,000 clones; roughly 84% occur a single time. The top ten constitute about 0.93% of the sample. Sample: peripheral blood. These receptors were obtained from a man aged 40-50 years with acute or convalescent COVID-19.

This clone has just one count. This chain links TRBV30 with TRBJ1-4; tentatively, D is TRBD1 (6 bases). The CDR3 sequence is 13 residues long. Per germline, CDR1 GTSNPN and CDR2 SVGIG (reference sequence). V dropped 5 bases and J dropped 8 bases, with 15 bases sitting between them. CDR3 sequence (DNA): TGTGCCTGGGCAGGGGTGATTAGGGAAAAACTGTTTTTT. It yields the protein CAWAGVIREKLFF.

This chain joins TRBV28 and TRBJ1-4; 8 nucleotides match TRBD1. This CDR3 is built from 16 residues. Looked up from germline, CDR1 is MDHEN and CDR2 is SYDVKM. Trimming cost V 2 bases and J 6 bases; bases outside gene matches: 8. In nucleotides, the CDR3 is TGTGCCAGCAGTTTAACCCACCAGGGGGCTTATGAAAAACTGTTTTTT. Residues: CASSLTHQGAYEKLFF.

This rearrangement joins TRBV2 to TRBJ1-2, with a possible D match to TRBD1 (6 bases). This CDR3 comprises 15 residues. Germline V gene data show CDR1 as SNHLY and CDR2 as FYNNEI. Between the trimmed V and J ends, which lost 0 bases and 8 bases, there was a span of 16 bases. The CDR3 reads CASSEALGGAAGYTF. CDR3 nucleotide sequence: TGTGCCAGCAGTGAAGCGCTTGGGGGGGCCGCGGGCTACACCTTC. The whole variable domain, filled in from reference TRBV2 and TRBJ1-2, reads EPEVTQTPSHQVTQMGQEVILRCVPISNHLYFYWYRQILGQKVEFLVSFYNNEISEKSEIFDDQFSVERPDGSNFTLKIRSTKLEDSAMYFCASSEALGGAAGYTFGSGTRLTVV.

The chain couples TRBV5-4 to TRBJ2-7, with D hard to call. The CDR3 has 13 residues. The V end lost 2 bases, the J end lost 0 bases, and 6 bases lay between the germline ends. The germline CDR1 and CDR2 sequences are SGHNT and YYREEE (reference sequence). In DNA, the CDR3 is TGTGCCAGCAGCTTAGCCCACTCCTACGAGCAGTACTTC. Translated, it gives CASSLAHSYEQYF.

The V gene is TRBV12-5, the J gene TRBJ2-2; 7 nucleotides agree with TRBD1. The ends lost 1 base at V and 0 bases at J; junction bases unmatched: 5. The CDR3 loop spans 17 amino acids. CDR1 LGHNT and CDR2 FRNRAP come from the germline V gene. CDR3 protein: CASGLGPTGANTGELFF. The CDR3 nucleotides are TGTGCTAGTGGTTTGGGACCCACAGGGGCGAACACCGGGGAGCTGTTTTTT.

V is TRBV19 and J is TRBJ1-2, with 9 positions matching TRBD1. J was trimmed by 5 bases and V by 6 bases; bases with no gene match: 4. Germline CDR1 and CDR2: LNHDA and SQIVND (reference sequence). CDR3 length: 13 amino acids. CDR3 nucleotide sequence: TGTGCCAGTAGATCCGGGACAGGGTATGGCTACACCTTC. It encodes CASRSGTGYGYTF.

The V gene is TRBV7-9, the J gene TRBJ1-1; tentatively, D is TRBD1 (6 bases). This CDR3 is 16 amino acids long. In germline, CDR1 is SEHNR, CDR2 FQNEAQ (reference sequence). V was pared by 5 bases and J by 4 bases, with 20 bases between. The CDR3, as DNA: TGTGCCAGCAGCGATGGGGTAGGGGGTAGGGCCACTGAAGCTTTCTTT. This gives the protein CASSDGVGGRATEAFF.

The CDR3 is CASSDDRRNTEAFF. Written as DNA, the CDR3 is TGTGCCAGCAGTGACGACAGGAGAAACACTGAAGCTTTCTTT. The rearrangement links TRBV9 to TRBJ1-1, with a possible D match to TRBD1 (6 bases). V lost 5 bases and J lost 2, with 13 bases in between. The CDR3 runs 14 residues. Per germline, CDR1 SGDLS and CDR2 YYNGEE.

CDR3 in amino acids: CASSASRSTDTQYF. CDR3 DNA sequence: TGTGCCAGCAGTGCTAGCCGCTCCACAGATACGCAGTATTTT. The rearrangement uses TRBV9 and TRBJ2-3; D perhaps matches TRBD2 (5 bases). Germline assignment: CDR1 SGDLS and CDR2 YYNGEE. With 5 bases removed from V and 2 bases from J, the gap between germline ends came to 12 bases. This CDR3 spans 14 amino acids.

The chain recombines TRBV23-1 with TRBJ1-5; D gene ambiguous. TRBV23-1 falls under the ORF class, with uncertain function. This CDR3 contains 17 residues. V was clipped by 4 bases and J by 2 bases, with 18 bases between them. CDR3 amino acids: CASSRPSEDQGNQPQHF. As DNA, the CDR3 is TGCGCCAGCAGTCGACCTTCGGAGGATCAGGGCAATCAGCCCCAGCATTTT.

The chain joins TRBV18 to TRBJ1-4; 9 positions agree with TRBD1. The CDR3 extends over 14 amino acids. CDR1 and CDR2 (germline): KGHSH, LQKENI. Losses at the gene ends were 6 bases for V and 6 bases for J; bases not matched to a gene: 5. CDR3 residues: CASSLQGADEKLFF. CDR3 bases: TGTGCCAGCTCTCTACAGGGGGCGGATGAAAAACTGTTTTTT.

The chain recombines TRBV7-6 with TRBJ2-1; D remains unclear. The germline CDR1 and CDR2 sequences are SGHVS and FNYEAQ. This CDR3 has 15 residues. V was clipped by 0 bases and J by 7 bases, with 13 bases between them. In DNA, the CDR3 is TGTGCCAGCAGCTTAGCGAGGAAGGAAGCAAATGAGCAGTTCTTC. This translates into CASSLARKEANEQFF.

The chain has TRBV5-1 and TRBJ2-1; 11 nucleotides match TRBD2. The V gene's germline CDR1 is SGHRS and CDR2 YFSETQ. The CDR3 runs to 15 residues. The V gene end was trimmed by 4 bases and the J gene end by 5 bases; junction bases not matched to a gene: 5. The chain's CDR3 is CASSATSGVNNEQFF. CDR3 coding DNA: TGCGCCAGCAGCGCGACTAGCGGGGTAAACAATGAGCAGTTCTTC. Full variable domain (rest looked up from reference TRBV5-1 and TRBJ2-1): KAGVTQTPRYLIKTRGQQVTLSCSPISGHRSVSWYQQTPGQGLQFLFEYFSETQRNKGNFPGRFSGRQFSNSRSEMNVSTLELGDSALYLCASSATSGVNNEQFFGPGTRLTVL.

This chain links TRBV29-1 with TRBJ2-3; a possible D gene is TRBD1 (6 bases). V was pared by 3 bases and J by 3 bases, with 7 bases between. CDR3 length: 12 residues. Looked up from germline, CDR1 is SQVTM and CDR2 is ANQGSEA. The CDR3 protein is CSVDTGTDTQYF. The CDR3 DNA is TGCAGCGTTGATACAGGGACAGATACGCAGTATTTT.